This record covers a single T cell receptor beta chain. The CDR3 is 12 amino acids. The record originates from a study of cytomegalovirus exposure and HLA in healthy donors. PCR used 60 Vbeta primers and 13 Jbeta primers. Some clones are missing from TCRdb's copy, which holds only in-frame ones; the method was immunoSEQ multiplex PCR. The sample includes about 170,000 clones, roughly 82% seen only once; the top ten take around 3%. The sample taken for sequencing was PBMCs. The sequence was collected from a woman aged 50 to 60 in good health and CMV-seropositive. The V and J genes are TRBV6-7 and TRBJ2-5; possible D gene TRBD2, 6 bases. The tail of the sequence fits TRBJ2-7 better, so the J call may be wrong. Being an ORF, TRBV6-7 has a function that is uncertain. DNA of the CDR3: TGTGCCAGCAGAAGACTAGGTTACGAGCAGTACTTC. Translated: CASRRLGYEQYF.